Each of the 10 T cell receptor beta chains below was sequenced from the same sample in a study of blood T cell repertoires in COVID-19. Repertoires were generated with immunoSEQ multiplex PCR, while TCRdb's copy carries only in-frame clones and drops some. The repertoire holds about 140,000 clones, with around 87% as singletons. The material sequenced was peripheral blood. The receptors originated from a human donor in a cohort sampled during active COVID-19.

This clone was detected a few times. The DNA for the CDR3 is TGTGCCAGCAGCCACGACAGGGGGCGAGGAGAGCAGTACTTC. Translation gives CASSHDRGRGEQYF. The V call is TRBV6-5, the J call TRBJ2-7; the match to TRBD1 covers 10 bases. V trimming: 6 bases; J trimming: 7 bases; junction bases outside the gene matches: 9. The germline CDR1 and CDR2 sequences are MNHEY and SVGAGI. CDR3 size: 14 residues.

This chain uses TRBV7-9 with TRBJ1-2; possibly TRBD1 for D (6 bases). Between the trimmed V and J ends, which lost 6 bases and 1 base, there was a span of 12 bases. CDR3 length: 14 residues. Germline CDR1 reads SEHNR; CDR2 reads FQNEAQ (reference sequence). The DNA of the CDR3 is TGTGCCAGCAGTCGGACAGATCTTAACTATGGCTACACCTTC. Protein sequence: CASSRTDLNYGYTF. The full variable domain, completed using reference TRBV7-9 and TRBJ1-2, is DTGVSQNPRHKITKRGQNVTFRCDPISEHNRLYWYRQTLGQGPEFLTYFQNEAQLEKSRLLSDRFSAERPKGSFSTLEIQRTEQGDSAMYLCASSRTDLNYGYTFGSGTRLTVV.

V gene TRBV5-1 combines with J gene TRBJ1-1, with 7 bases identical to TRBD1. The CDR3 has 15 amino acids. The trim removed 3 bases at V and 2 bases at J, leaving 7 bases unmatched. CDR1 and CDR2 from the germline V gene are SGHRS and YFSETQ. CDR3 nucleotide sequence: TGCGCCAGCAGCTCGGAGGGGACAGCAAACACTGAAGCTTTCTTT. Amino acid sequence: CASSSEGTANTEAFF.

This clone was detected ten times or more. The CDR3 sequence: CASSQVKDRGYNSPLHF. In DNA, the CDR3 is TGTGCCAGCAGTCAAGTCAAAGACAGGGGCTATAATTCACCCCTCCACTTT. The rearrangement joins TRBV27 to TRBJ1-6; 8 bases fit TRBD1. Germline V gives CDR1 MNHEY, CDR2 SMNVEV (reference sequence). The CDR3 spans 17 residues. V dropped 5 bases and J dropped 3; count of bases not matched to a gene: 9.

This rearrangement joins TRBV13 to TRBJ2-2; 9 positions agree with TRBD1. This CDR3 comprises 16 residues. The germline V gene has CDR1 PRHDT and CDR2 FYEKMQ (reference sequence). Unmatched junction bases numbered 5, after V lost 3 bases and J lost 3 bases. CDR3 sequence: CASSFTGTGHTGELFF. In DNA, the CDR3 is TGTGCCAGCAGCTTTACCGGGACAGGGCACACCGGGGAGCTGTTTTTT.

The chain links TRBV2 to TRBJ1-2; TRBD1 agrees at 7 bases. Germline CDR1 SNHLY, CDR2 FYNNEI. The CDR3 extends over 16 amino acids. V lost 0 bases and J lost 0; bases outside the gene matches: 4. The CDR3 region has the DNA TGTGCCAGCAGTGAAGCTCGACAGGGAGCTAACTATGGCTACACCTTC. It codes for CASSEARQGANYGYTF.

The V call is TRBV7-8, the J call TRBJ2-2; TRBD1 matches 11 bases. Germline CDR1 and CDR2: SGHVS and FQNEAQ. Losses at the gene ends were 3 bases for V and 2 bases for J; bases not matched to a gene: 8. This CDR3 has 18 residues. The DNA for the CDR3 is TGTGCCAGCAGCTTCTACGTGGACAGGGGGCGAAACACCGGGGAGCTGTTTTTT. Amino acids: CASSFYVDRGRNTGELFF.

J is TRBJ2-1 and V is TRBV6-5; 12 positions agree with TRBD2. The germline gives CDR1 MNHEY, CDR2 SVGAGI. The CDR3 covers 16 residues. With 4 bases clipped from V and 2 bases from J, the junction kept 3 bases outside the gene matches. The CDR3 nucleotides read TGTGCCAGCAGTTTACTAGCGGGAGGACCCTACAATGAGCAGTTCTTC. It codes for CASSLLAGGPYNEQFF.

The chain links TRBV28 to TRBJ1-2; 7 positions agree with TRBD1. Germline-derived CDR1 and CDR2 are MDHEN and SYDVKM. This CDR3 has 15 residues. V lost 6 bases to trimming and J lost 8 bases; unmatched junction nucleotides: 15. The CDR3 DNA reads TGTGCCAGCAGAGCCACAGGGGTTCGACGAGGGGGCTACACCTTC. This codes for CASRATGVRRGGYTF.

The rearrangement joins TRBV5-4 to TRBJ2-2; 10 bases fit TRBD1. CDR3 length: 16 residues. After removal of 0 bases from V and 6 bases from J, the junction contained 5 bases not matched to a gene. The germline V gene encodes CDR1 SGHNT and CDR2 YYREEE (reference sequence). CDR3 sequence reads: CASSLAMGQGSGELFF. The CDR3 coding sequence is TGTGCCAGCAGCTTGGCAATGGGACAGGGGTCCGGGGAGCTGTTTTTT.